This T cell receptor beta chain was retrieved from a study of cytomegalovirus exposure and HLA in healthy donors. Findings of the study overall: Researchers reported in a later analysis that common viral pathogens appeared linked to several top clusters. A later analysis associated roughly 15,000 TCR beta sequences with HLA alleles at a 0.05 false discovery rate. The dataset shows that most TCR sequences were rare, while some public TCRs occurred in many donors.

On this clone: Its target is not known.

The PCR contained 60 Vbeta and 13 Jbeta primers. The data were produced by immunoSEQ multiplex PCR, yet TCRdb's version contains in-frame clones alone and is incomplete. The sample lists about 100,000 clones, 60% to 75% occurring once. What was sequenced was PBMCs. The source of this sequence is a woman aged 40-49 years in good health and CMV-seronegative.

The CDR3 nucleotides read TGTGCCAGCAGCGCGGGGACTTCTAGCACAGATACGCAGTATTTT. It encodes CASSAGTSSTDTQYF. The chain combines TRBV7-3 with TRBJ2-3; D might be TRBD2 (6 bases). CDR3 length: 15 residues. Germline values: CDR1 SGHTA, CDR2 FQGTGA. V was cut by 5 bases and J by 0 bases, with 12 bases left in between.